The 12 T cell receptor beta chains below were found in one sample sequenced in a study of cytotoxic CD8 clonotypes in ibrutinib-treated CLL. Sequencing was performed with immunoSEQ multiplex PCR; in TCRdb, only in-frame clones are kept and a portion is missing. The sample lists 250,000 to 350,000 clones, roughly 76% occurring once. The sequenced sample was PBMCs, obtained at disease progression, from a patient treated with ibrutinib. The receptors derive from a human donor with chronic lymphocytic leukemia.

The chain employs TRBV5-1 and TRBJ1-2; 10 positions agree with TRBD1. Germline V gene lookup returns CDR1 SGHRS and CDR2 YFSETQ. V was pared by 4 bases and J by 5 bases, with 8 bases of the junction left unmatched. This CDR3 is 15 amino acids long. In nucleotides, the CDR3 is TGCGCCAGCAGCGGGACAGGGGCCCATGCTTATGGCTACACCTTC. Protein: CASSGTGAHAYGYTF.

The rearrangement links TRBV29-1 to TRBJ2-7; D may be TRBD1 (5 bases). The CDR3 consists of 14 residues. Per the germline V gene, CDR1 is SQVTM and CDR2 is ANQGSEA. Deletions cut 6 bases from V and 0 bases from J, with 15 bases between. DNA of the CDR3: TGCAGCGTAGGGGTAGGGGCAGGCTCCTACGAGCAGTACTTC. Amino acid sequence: CSVGVGAGSYEQYF.

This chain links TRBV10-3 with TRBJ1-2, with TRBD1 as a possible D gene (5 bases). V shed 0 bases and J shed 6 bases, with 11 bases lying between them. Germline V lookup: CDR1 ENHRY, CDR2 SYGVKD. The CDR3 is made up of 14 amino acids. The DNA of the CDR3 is TGTGCCATCAGTGAGTCACGGACGGACAATGGCTACACCTTC. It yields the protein CAISESRTDNGYTF.

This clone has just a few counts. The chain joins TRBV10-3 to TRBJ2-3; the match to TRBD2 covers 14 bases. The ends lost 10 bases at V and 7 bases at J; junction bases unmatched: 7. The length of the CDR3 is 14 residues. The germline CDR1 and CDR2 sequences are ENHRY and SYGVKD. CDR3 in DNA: TGTGCCACGACCGGGACTAGCGGGAGTAATACGCAGTATTTT. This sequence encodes CATTGTSGSNTQYF.

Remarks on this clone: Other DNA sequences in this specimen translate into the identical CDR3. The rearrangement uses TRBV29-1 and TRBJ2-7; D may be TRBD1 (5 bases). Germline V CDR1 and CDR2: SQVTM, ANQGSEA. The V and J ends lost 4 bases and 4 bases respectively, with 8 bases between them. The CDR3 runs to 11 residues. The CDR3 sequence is CSVAGSYEQYF. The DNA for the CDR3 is TGCAGCGTTGCAGGGTCGTACGAGCAGTACTTC.

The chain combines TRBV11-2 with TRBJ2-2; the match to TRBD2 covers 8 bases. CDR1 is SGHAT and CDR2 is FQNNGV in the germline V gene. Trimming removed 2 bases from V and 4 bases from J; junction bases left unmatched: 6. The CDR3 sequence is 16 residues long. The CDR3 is CASSLIRLAGTGELFF. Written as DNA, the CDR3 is TGTGCCAGCAGCTTAATAAGGCTAGCGGGCACCGGGGAGCTGTTTTTT. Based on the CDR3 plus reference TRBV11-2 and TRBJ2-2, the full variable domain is EAGVAQSPRYKIIEKRQSVAFWCNPISGHATLYWYQQILGQGPKLLIQFQNNGVVDDSQLPKDRFSAERLKGVDSTLKIQPAKLEDSAVYLCASSLIRLAGTGELFFGEGSRLTVL.

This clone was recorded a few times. The CDR3 loop reads CASSAGTGVEDTQYF. The CDR3 DNA is TGTGCCAGCAGCGCCGGGACAGGGGTGGAGGATACGCAGTATTTT. The rearrangement links TRBV11-3 to TRBJ2-3; 10 nucleotides match TRBD1. V shed 5 bases and J 6 bases; nucleotides not matched to a gene: 8. This CDR3 contains 15 residues. Germline V CDR1 and CDR2: SGHNT, YENEEA. The full variable domain, rest sourced from reference TRBV11-3 and TRBJ2-3, is EAGVVQSPRYKIIEKKQPVAFWCNPISGHNTLYWYLQNLGQGPELLIRYENEEAVDDSQLPKDRFSAERLKGVDSTLKIQPAELGDSAVYLCASSAGTGVEDTQYFGPGTRLTVL.

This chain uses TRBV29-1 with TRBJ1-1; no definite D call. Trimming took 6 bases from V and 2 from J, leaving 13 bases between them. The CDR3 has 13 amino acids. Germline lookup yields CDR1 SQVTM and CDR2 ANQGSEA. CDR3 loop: CSVTIVENTEAFF. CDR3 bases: TGCAGCGTGACGATAGTGGAAAACACTGAAGCTTTCTTT. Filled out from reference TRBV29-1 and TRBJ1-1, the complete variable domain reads SAVISQKPSRDICQRGTSLTIQCQVDSQVTMMFWYRQQPGQSLTLIATANQGSEATYESGFVIDKFPISRPNLTFSTLTVSNMSPEDSSIYLCSVTIVENTEAFFGQGTRLTVV.

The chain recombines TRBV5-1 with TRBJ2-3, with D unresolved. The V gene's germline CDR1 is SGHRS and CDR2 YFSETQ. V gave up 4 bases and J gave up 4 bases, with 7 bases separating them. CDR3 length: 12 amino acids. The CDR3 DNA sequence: TGCGCCAGCAGCGTTCTAGCAGATACGCAGTATTTT. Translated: CASSVLADTQYF.

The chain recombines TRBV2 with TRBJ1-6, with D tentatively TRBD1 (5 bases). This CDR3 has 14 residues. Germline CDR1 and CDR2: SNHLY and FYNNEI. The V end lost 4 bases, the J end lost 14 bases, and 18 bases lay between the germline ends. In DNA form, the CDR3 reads TGTGCCAGCAGTGTCCGGGGCATTCACCCGGCCCTCCACTTT. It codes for CASSVRGIHPALHF. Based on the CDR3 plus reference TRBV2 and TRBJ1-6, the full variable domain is EPEVTQTPSHQVTQMGQEVILRCVPISNHLYFYWYRQILGQKVEFLVSFYNNEISEKSEIFDDQFSVERPDGSNFTLKIRSTKLEDSAMYFCASSVRGIHPALHFGNGTRLTVT.

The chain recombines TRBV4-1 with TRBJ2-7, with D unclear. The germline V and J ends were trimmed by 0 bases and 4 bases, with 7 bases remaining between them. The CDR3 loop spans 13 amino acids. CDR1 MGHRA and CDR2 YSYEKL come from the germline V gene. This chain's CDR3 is CASSQDPRYEQYF. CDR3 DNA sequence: TGCGCCAGCAGCCAAGATCCGCGTTACGAGCAGTACTTC.

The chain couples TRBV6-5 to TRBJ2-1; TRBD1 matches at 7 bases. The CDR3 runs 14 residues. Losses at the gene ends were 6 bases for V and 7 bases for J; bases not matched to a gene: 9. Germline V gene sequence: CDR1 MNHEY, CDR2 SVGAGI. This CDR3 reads CASSMTGLRNEQFF. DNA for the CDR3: TGTGCCAGCAGCATGACAGGGCTTAGGAATGAGCAGTTCTTC.